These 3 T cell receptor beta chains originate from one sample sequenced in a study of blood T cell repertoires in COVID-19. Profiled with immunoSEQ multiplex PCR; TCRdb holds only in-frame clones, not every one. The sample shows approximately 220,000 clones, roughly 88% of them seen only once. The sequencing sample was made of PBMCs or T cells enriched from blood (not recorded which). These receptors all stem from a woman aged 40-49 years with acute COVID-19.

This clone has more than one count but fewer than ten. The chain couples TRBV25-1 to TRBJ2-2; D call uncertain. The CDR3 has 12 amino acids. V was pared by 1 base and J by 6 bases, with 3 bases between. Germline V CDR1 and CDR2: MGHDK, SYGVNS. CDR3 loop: CASSESSGELFF. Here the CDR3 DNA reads TGTGCCAGCAGTGAATCGTCCGGGGAGCTGTTTTTT.

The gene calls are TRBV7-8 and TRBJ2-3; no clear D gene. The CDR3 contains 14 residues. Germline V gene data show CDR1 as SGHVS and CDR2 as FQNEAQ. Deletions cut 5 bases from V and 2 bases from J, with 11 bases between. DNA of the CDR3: TGTGCCAGCAGCCGACCTCAGAACACAGATACGCAGTATTTT. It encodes CASSRPQNTDTQYF.

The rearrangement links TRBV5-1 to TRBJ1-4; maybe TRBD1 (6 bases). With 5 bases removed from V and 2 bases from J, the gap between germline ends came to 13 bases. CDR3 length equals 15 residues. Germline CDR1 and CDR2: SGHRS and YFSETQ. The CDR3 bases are TGCGCCAGCAGAACAGGGAGGGCGACTAATGAAAAACTGTTTTTT. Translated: CASRTGRATNEKLFF.